This record concerns one TCR beta chain sequence. Antigen: not known. This record comes from a study of CD8 T cells in ankylosing spondylitis. General observations from the study: Seven to nine highly homologous variants formed a TCR beta motif that appeared characteristic of ankylosing spondylitis blood. Those disease-linked clones were CD8+; they were also relatively rare in peripheral blood. Disease-linked clones were reportedly significantly enriched in matched ankylosing spondylitis synovial fluid.

Making the TCR beta libraries involved quantitative 5'-RACE with molecular barcodes. Each CDR3 protein gets one entry after TCRdb re-called the 5' RACE reads with MiXCR. The table has more than 600,000 distinct CDR3 sequences, around 17% seen once; the top ten hold 19%. The CDR3 runs 13 residues. Germline V lookup: CDR1 SGHTA, CDR2 FQGNSA. Trimming left V 4 bases short and J 1 base short, with 6 bases between. The chain joins TRBV7-2 to TRBJ2-3; no reliable D call. This clonotype was obtained from a male donor with ankylosing spondylitis. Specimen: blood, either unsorted or a sorted T cell fraction (not recorded which). The DNA for the CDR3 is TGTGCCAGCAGCTCAACACGCACAGATACGCAGTATTTT. Its translation: CASSSTRTDTQYF.